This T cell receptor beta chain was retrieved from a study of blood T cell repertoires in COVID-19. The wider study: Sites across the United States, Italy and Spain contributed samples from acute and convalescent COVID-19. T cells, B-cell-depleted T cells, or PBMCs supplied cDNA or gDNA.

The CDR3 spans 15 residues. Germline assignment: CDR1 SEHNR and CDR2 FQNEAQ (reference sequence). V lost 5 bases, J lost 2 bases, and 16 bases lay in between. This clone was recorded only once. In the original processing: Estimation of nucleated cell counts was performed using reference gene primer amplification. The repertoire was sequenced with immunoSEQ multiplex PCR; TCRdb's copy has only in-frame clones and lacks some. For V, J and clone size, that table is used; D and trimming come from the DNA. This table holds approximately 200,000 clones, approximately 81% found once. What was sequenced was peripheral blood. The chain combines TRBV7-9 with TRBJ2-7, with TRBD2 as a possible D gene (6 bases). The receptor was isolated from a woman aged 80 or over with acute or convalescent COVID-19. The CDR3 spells CASSPRAGGTYEQYF. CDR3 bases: TGTGCCAGCAGCCCTCGGGCAGGCGGGACCTACGAGCAGTACTTC.